Listed below are T cell receptor beta chains from one sample, sequenced in a study of cytotoxic CD8 clonotypes in ibrutinib-treated CLL. The assay was immunoSEQ multiplex PCR, and TCRdb's table has in-frame clones only and misses some. The sample holds about 300,000 clones, around 76% seen once. Here the sequenced sample was PBMCs, taken at disease progression, from a patient treated with ibrutinib. These receptors all stem from a human donor with chronic lymphocytic leukemia. Both conserved end residues are part of each CDR3. D genes are given only for firm matches. Only some rows state a clone size, as once, few, many or a class for expanded clones.

v_call: TRBV4-2
clone_size: few
j_call: TRBJ1-2
d_call: NA
cdr3_length: 13
cdr3_aa: CASSQELKYGYTF
cdr3_nt: TGTGCCAGCAGCCAGGAACTAAAGTATGGCTACACCTTC

v_call: TRBV7-2
clone_size: NA
j_call: TRBJ2-3
d_call: TRBD2
cdr3_length: 15
cdr3_aa: CASSLGLAGVDTQYF
cdr3_nt: TGTGCCAGCAGCCTAGGACTAGCGGGAGTTGATACGCAGTATTTT

v_call: TRBV29-1
clone_size: once
j_call: TRBJ1-1
d_call: NA
cdr3_length: 13
cdr3_aa: CSGGQGSGTEAFF
cdr3_nt: TGCAGCGGGGGACAAGGGTCGGGCACTGAAGCTTTCTTT

v_call: TRBV18
clone_size: NA
j_call: TRBJ2-1
d_call: TRBD2
cdr3_length: 17
cdr3_aa: CASSPLGTSGRENEQFF
cdr3_nt: TGTGCCAGCTCACCACTAGGGACTAGCGGGAGAGAGAATGAGCAGTTCTTC

v_call: TRBV11-2
clone_size: NA
j_call: TRBJ2-7
d_call: NA
cdr3_length: 14
cdr3_aa: CASSLDGRGGVQYF
cdr3_nt: TGTGCCAGCAGCTTAGACGGCAGGGGGGGTGTGCAGTACTTC

v_call: TRBV6-5
clone_size: NA
j_call: TRBJ1-6
d_call: NA
cdr3_length: 14
cdr3_aa: CASSPGQFGSPLHF
cdr3_nt: TGTGCCAGCAGCCCGGGACAATTTGGTTCACCCCTCCACTTT

v_call: TRBV7-9
clone_size: NA
j_call: TRBJ1-2
d_call: NA
cdr3_length: 16
cdr3_aa: CASSLLDGLPHYGYTF
cdr3_nt: TGTGCCAGCAGCTTACTGGATGGTCTACCCCACTATGGCTACACCTTC

v_call: TRBV15
clone_size: NA
j_call: TRBJ2-1
d_call: NA
cdr3_length: 15
cdr3_aa: CATSRGRDWVNEQFF
cdr3_nt: TGTGCCACCAGCAGAGGCAGGGACTGGGTCAATGAGCAGTTCTTC

v_call: TRBV5-1
clone_size: NA
j_call: TRBJ2-2
d_call: TRBD2
cdr3_length: 16
cdr3_aa: CASSSAGVLVTGELFF
cdr3_nt: TGCGCCAGCAGTTCCGCGGGGGTCCTTGTTACCGGGGAGCTGTTTTTT

v_call: TRBV5-1
clone_size: NA
j_call: TRBJ1-3
d_call: NA
cdr3_length: 17
cdr3_aa: CASSYQGPTVSGNTIYF
cdr3_nt: TGCGCCAGCAGCTACCAGGGACCGACTGTCTCTGGAAACACCATATATTTT

v_call: TRBV19
clone_size: NA
j_call: TRBJ1-4
d_call: TRBD1
cdr3_length: 13
cdr3_aa: CASWDRASEKLFF
cdr3_nt: TGTGCCAGTTGGGACAGGGCGAGTGAAAAACTGTTTTTT

v_call: TRBV6-5
clone_size: NA
j_call: TRBJ1-1
d_call: NA
cdr3_length: 15
cdr3_aa: CASSYSTQGSTEAFF
cdr3_nt: TGTGCCAGCAGTTACTCGACCCAGGGGAGCACTGAAGCTTTCTTT

v_call: TRBV18
clone_size: few
j_call: TRBJ1-2
d_call: NA
cdr3_length: 12
cdr3_aa: CASSPDLYGYTF
cdr3_nt: TGTGCCAGCTCACCAGATCTCTATGGCTACACCTTC

v_call: TRBV4-1
clone_size: NA
j_call: TRBJ2-5
d_call: TRBD1
cdr3_length: 15
cdr3_aa: CASSHVTGAWETQYF
cdr3_nt: TGCGCCAGCAGCCATGTCACAGGGGCTTGGGAGACCCAGTACTTC

v_call: TRBV10-3
clone_size: NA
j_call: TRBJ1-3
d_call: NA
cdr3_length: 15
cdr3_aa: CAISRGTISGNTIYF
cdr3_nt: TGTGCCATCAGCCGCGGGACTATCTCTGGAAACACCATATATTTT

v_call: TRBV10-2
clone_size: few
j_call: TRBJ1-5
d_call: NA
cdr3_length: 13
cdr3_aa: CASSDSGNQPQHF
cdr3_nt: TGCGCCAGCAGTGATTCGGGGAATCAGCCCCAGCATTTT

v_call: TRBV28
clone_size: NA
j_call: TRBJ2-1
d_call: TRBD2
cdr3_length: 14
cdr3_aa: CASSLGLAGNEQFF
cdr3_nt: TGTGCCAGCAGTTTAGGACTAGCGGGAAATGAGCAGTTCTTC

v_call: TRBV2
clone_size: NA
j_call: TRBJ2-7
d_call: TRBD1
cdr3_length: 14
cdr3_aa: CASSVETGTYEQYF
cdr3_nt: TGTGCCAGCAGTGTGGAGACAGGGACCTACGAGCAGTACTTC

v_call: TRBV5-6
clone_size: once
j_call: TRBJ2-7
d_call: NA
cdr3_length: 15
cdr3_aa: CASEYAWQDSYEQYF
cdr3_nt: TGTGCCAGCGAATACGCGTGGCAGGACTCTTACGAGCAGTACTTC

v_call: TRBV4-1
clone_size: NA
j_call: TRBJ2-7
d_call: TRBD2
cdr3_length: 15
cdr3_aa: CASSLGRVGVYEQYF
cdr3_nt: TGCGCCAGCAGCCTTGGGAGGGTCGGGGTCTACGAGCAGTACTTC

v_call: TRBV5-1
clone_size: NA
j_call: TRBJ1-1
d_call: NA
cdr3_length: 13
cdr3_aa: CASSSGAGTEAFF
cdr3_nt: TGCGCCAGCAGCTCGGGGGCGGGCACTGAAGCTTTCTTT

v_call: TRBV6-6
clone_size: NA
j_call: TRBJ2-7
d_call: NA
cdr3_length: 16
cdr3_aa: CASSYSYGSRSYEQYF
cdr3_nt: TGTGCCAGCAGTTACTCCTACGGGAGTCGTTCCTACGAGCAGTACTTC

v_call: TRBV29-1
clone_size: NA
j_call: TRBJ2-3
d_call: TRBD1
cdr3_length: 14
cdr3_aa: CSVEGQGRPDTQYF
cdr3_nt: TGCAGCGTAGAAGGACAGGGTCGGCCAGATACGCAGTATTTT

v_call: TRBV4-3
clone_size: NA
j_call: TRBJ2-3
d_call: NA
cdr3_length: 15
cdr3_aa: CASSQDRGSTDTQYF
cdr3_nt: TGCGCCAGCAGCCAAGACCGAGGTTCCACAGATACGCAGTATTTT

v_call: TRBV5-1
clone_size: NA
j_call: TRBJ2-7
d_call: TRBD2
cdr3_length: 20
cdr3_aa: CASSLLGPTQGSGRVYEQYF
cdr3_nt: TGCGCCAGCAGCTTGCTGGGCCCCACGCAAGGCTCAGGGAGGGTCTACGAGCAGTACTTC

v_call: TRBV28
clone_size: NA
j_call: TRBJ2-7
d_call: NA
cdr3_length: 13
cdr3_aa: CASMGQPDYEQYF
cdr3_nt: TGTGCCAGCATGGGGCAGCCGGACTACGAGCAGTACTTC

v_call: TRBV15
clone_size: NA
j_call: TRBJ2-7
d_call: TRBD1
cdr3_length: 11
cdr3_aa: CATRQGYEQYF
cdr3_nt: TGTGCCACCAGACAGGGGTACGAGCAGTACTTC

v_call: TRBV4-3
clone_size: NA
j_call: TRBJ1-2
d_call: TRBD1
cdr3_length: 15
cdr3_aa: CASSQVGRGGYGYTF
cdr3_nt: TGCGCCAGCAGCCAAGTGGGCAGGGGGGGTTATGGCTACACCTTC

v_call: TRBV5-1
clone_size: NA
j_call: TRBJ2-3
d_call: NA
cdr3_length: 15
cdr3_aa: CASSLAGGGPDTQYF
cdr3_nt: TGCGCCAGCAGCTTGGCGGGAGGGGGCCCAGATACGCAGTATTTT

v_call: TRBV28
clone_size: NA
j_call: TRBJ1-2
d_call: NA
cdr3_length: 13
cdr3_aa: CASSFRLTYGYTF
cdr3_nt: TGTGCCAGCAGTTTCAGACTGACCTATGGCTACACCTTC

v_call: TRBV19
clone_size: NA
j_call: TRBJ1-1
d_call: NA
cdr3_length: 11
cdr3_aa: CASLALTEAFF
cdr3_nt: TGTGCCAGTCTCGCGTTGACTGAAGCTTTCTTT

v_call: TRBV9
clone_size: NA
j_call: TRBJ2-1
d_call: NA
cdr3_length: 14
cdr3_aa: CASSVVPPLNEQFF
cdr3_nt: TGTGCCAGCAGCGTAGTCCCTCCCCTCAATGAGCAGTTCTTC

v_call: TRBV9
clone_size: NA
j_call: TRBJ2-7
d_call: TRBD1
cdr3_length: 15
cdr3_aa: CASSVQPGQAYEQYF
cdr3_nt: TGTGCCAGCAGCGTCCAACCGGGACAGGCTTACGAGCAGTACTTC

v_call: TRBV5-1
clone_size: once
j_call: TRBJ2-7
d_call: TRBD1
cdr3_length: 15
cdr3_aa: CASSLADRGLREQYF
cdr3_nt: TGCGCCAGCAGCTTGGCCGACAGGGGCTTAAGGGAGCAGTACTTC

v_call: TRBV19
clone_size: once
j_call: TRBJ1-1
d_call: TRBD1
cdr3_length: 15
cdr3_aa: CASSKGQGRDTEAFF
cdr3_nt: TGTGCCAGTAGTAAAGGACAGGGGAGGGACACTGAAGCTTTCTTT

v_call: TRBV6-1
clone_size: NA
j_call: TRBJ2-7
d_call: TRBD1
cdr3_length: 15
cdr3_aa: CASRMVGDRGYEQYF
cdr3_nt: TGTGCCAGCAGGATGGTAGGGGACAGGGGCTACGAGCAGTACTTC

v_call: TRBV19
clone_size: NA
j_call: TRBJ2-7
d_call: TRBD2
cdr3_length: 18
cdr3_aa: CASSTETGLAPRSYEQYF
cdr3_nt: TGTGCCAGTAGTACCGAAACAGGACTAGCGCCACGGTCCTACGAGCAGTACTTC

v_call: TRBV5-4
clone_size: NA
j_call: TRBJ1-2
d_call: NA
cdr3_length: 15
cdr3_aa: CASSLAGTAHYGYTF
cdr3_nt: TGTGCCAGCAGCTTGGCCGGTACGGCTCACTATGGCTACACCTTC

v_call: TRBV7-6
clone_size: NA
j_call: TRBJ1-4
d_call: NA
cdr3_length: 14
cdr3_aa: CASSPGPTGEKLFF
cdr3_nt: TGTGCCAGCAGCCCGGGACCCACCGGTGAAAAACTGTTTTTT

v_call: TRBV5-1
clone_size: NA
j_call: TRBJ2-7
d_call: TRBD2
cdr3_length: 14
cdr3_aa: CASSPSGRYYEQYF
cdr3_nt: TGCGCCAGCAGCCCTAGCGGGCGCTACTACGAGCAGTACTTC

v_call: TRBV5-4
clone_size: NA
j_call: TRBJ2-5
d_call: NA
cdr3_length: 16
cdr3_aa: CASSFLTLTRQETQYF
cdr3_nt: TGTGCCAGCAGCTTCTTAACCCTAACGAGGCAAGAGACCCAGTACTTC

v_call: TRBV28
clone_size: NA
j_call: TRBJ2-5
d_call: NA
cdr3_length: 12
cdr3_aa: CASRSPTETQYF
cdr3_nt: TGTGCCAGCCGCTCCCCCACAGAGACCCAGTACTTC

v_call: TRBV7-8
clone_size: NA
j_call: TRBJ1-5
d_call: NA
cdr3_length: 14
cdr3_aa: CASSLGVQSQPQHF
cdr3_nt: TGTGCCAGCAGCTTAGGGGTCCAGTCTCAGCCCCAGCATTTT

v_call: TRBV29-1
clone_size: few
j_call: TRBJ1-2
d_call: TRBD1
cdr3_length: 14
cdr3_aa: CSVEDRGRGYGYTF
cdr3_nt: TGCAGCGTTGAAGATCGCGGCAGGGGGTATGGCTACACCTTC

v_call: TRBV28
clone_size: NA
j_call: TRBJ2-7
d_call: TRBD1
cdr3_length: 15
cdr3_aa: CASSPFGTGDYEQYF
cdr3_nt: TGTGCCAGCAGTCCATTCGGGACAGGGGACTACGAGCAGTACTTC

v_call: TRBV11-2
clone_size: NA
j_call: TRBJ2-7
d_call: TRBD2
cdr3_length: 14
cdr3_aa: CASSFGLDLYEQYF
cdr3_nt: TGTGCCAGCAGCTTCGGACTAGATCTCTACGAGCAGTACTTC

v_call: TRBV29-1
clone_size: NA
j_call: TRBJ1-2
d_call: NA
cdr3_length: 12
cdr3_aa: CSVEWGAGGYTF
cdr3_nt: TGCAGCGTTGAATGGGGGGCGGGTGGCTACACCTTC

v_call: TRBV7-3
clone_size: few
j_call: TRBJ2-2
d_call: NA
cdr3_length: 12
cdr3_aa: CASSPDAGELFF
cdr3_nt: TGTGCCAGCAGCCCCGACGCCGGGGAGCTGTTTTTT

v_call: TRBV28
clone_size: NA
j_call: TRBJ2-1
d_call: TRBD2
cdr3_length: 15
cdr3_aa: CASRSGRWHYNEQFF
cdr3_nt: TGTGCCAGCAGAAGCGGGAGGTGGCATTACAATGAGCAGTTCTTC

v_call: TRBV4-1
clone_size: NA
j_call: TRBJ2-4
d_call: TRBD1
cdr3_length: 16
cdr3_aa: CASSQPGQIAKNIQYF
cdr3_nt: TGCGCCAGCAGCCAACCGGGACAGATAGCCAAAAACATTCAGTACTTC

v_call: TRBV29-1
clone_size: few
j_call: TRBJ2-1
d_call: NA
cdr3_length: 13
cdr3_aa: CSVVWDGYNEQFF
cdr3_nt: TGCAGCGTTGTATGGGACGGGTACAATGAGCAGTTCTTC

v_call: TRBV2
clone_size: NA
j_call: TRBJ2-6
d_call: TRBD2
cdr3_length: 19
cdr3_aa: CASSRTSGVPSSGANVLTF
cdr3_nt: TGTGCCAGCAGTAGGACTAGCGGAGTTCCCTCCTCTGGGGCCAACGTCCTGACTTTC

v_call: TRBV6-6
clone_size: NA
j_call: TRBJ1-3
d_call: NA
cdr3_length: 15
cdr3_aa: CASSVQGSTGNTIYF
cdr3_nt: TGTGCCAGCAGTGTCCAGGGGTCCACTGGAAACACCATATATTTT

v_call: TRBV6-5
clone_size: NA
j_call: TRBJ2-3
d_call: NA
cdr3_length: 11
cdr3_aa: CASRRADTQYF
cdr3_nt: TGTGCCAGCCGACGAGCAGATACGCAGTATTTT

v_call: TRBV6-1
clone_size: NA
j_call: TRBJ1-2
d_call: NA
cdr3_length: 13
cdr3_aa: CASSPTGPYGYTF
cdr3_nt: TGTGCCAGCAGTCCAACAGGGCCCTATGGCTACACCTTC

v_call: TRBV27
clone_size: NA
j_call: TRBJ2-2
d_call: NA
cdr3_length: 14
cdr3_aa: CASATGENTGELFF
cdr3_nt: TGTGCCAGCGCGACGGGGGAGAACACCGGGGAGCTGTTTTTT

v_call: TRBV27
clone_size: NA
j_call: TRBJ2-1
d_call: TRBD2
cdr3_length: 17
cdr3_aa: CASSSRGGREDYNEQFF
cdr3_nt: TGTGCCAGCAGTTCAAGGGGGGGGCGGGAGGACTACAATGAGCAGTTCTTC

v_call: TRBV5-8
clone_size: NA
j_call: TRBJ1-3
d_call: NA
cdr3_length: 15
cdr3_aa: CASSLLGAAGNTIYF
cdr3_nt: TGTGCCAGCAGCTTGCTGGGGGCAGCTGGAAACACCATATATTTT

v_call: TRBV9
clone_size: NA
j_call: TRBJ2-6
d_call: NA
cdr3_length: 17
cdr3_aa: CASSPRQVRSGANVLTF
cdr3_nt: TGTGCCAGCAGCCCGAGACAGGTTCGCTCTGGGGCCAACGTCCTGACTTTC

v_call: TRBV29-1
clone_size: NA
j_call: TRBJ2-1
d_call: NA
cdr3_length: 12
cdr3_aa: CSVASVYNEQFF
cdr3_nt: TGCAGCGTTGCTTCGGTCTACAATGAGCAGTTCTTC